Below, 8 T cell receptor beta chains from the same sample are listed, as sequenced in a study of blood T cell repertoires in COVID-19. TCRdb keeps only in-frame clones here, not all; method: immunoSEQ multiplex PCR. The sample has a few hundred thousand clones, 85% to 90% seen once. The sequencing input was peripheral blood. These receptors came from a woman between 45 and 65 years old with acute or convalescent COVID-19.

The chain has TRBV9 and TRBJ2-3; 8 bases are a match to TRBD2. CDR1 and CDR2 (germline): SGDLS, YYNGEE. The CDR3 is 16 residues long. The V gene end was trimmed by 0 bases and the J gene end by 4 bases; junction bases not matched to a gene: 7. The CDR3 reads CASSVGSGSPPDTQYF. The CDR3 DNA reads TGTGCCAGCAGCGTAGGAAGCGGGAGTCCGCCAGATACGCAGTATTTT.

The rearrangement uses TRBV2 and TRBJ2-6; D might be TRBD1 (6 bases). Germline CDR1 and CDR2: SNHLY and FYNNEI. This CDR3 has 16 residues. Trimming stripped 3 bases from V and 0 bases from J, with 9 bases between. CDR3 bases: TGTGCCAGCAGTGAGACAGGCCCCTCTGGGGCCAACGTCCTGACTTTC. It yields the protein CASSETGPSGANVLTF.

The chain combines TRBV30 with TRBJ2-1, with D tentatively TRBD2 (6 bases). V dropped 0 bases and J dropped 8 bases, with 8 bases sitting between them. This CDR3 has 12 residues. CDR1 is GTSNPN, CDR2 SVGIG, per germline (reference sequence). Here the CDR3 reads CAWSVWRDEQFF. CDR3 DNA: TGTGCCTGGAGTGTATGGAGGGATGAGCAGTTCTTC.

This chain connects TRBV7-8 to TRBJ2-3, with 8 bases matching TRBD2. The CDR3 consists of 16 residues. Germline V gene lookup returns CDR1 SGHVS and CDR2 FQNEAQ. Trimming took 5 bases from V and 5 from J; bases not matched to a gene: 12. The CDR3 DNA follows: TGTGCCAGCAGCGGACCGGAGCGGGAGATGGGAGATACGCAGTATTTT. Encoded protein: CASSGPEREMGDTQYF.

This clone was found a few times. This chain joins TRBV28 and TRBJ1-1; 9 bases line up with TRBD1. The CDR3 covers 14 residues. The germline V gene encodes CDR1 MDHEN and CDR2 SYDVKM. The V gene end was trimmed by 6 bases and the J gene end by 6 bases; junction bases not matched to a gene: 8. In DNA form, the CDR3 reads TGTGCCAGCAGGCCGGGACAGGGTATTGCTGAAGCTTTCTTT. It encodes CASRPGQGIAEAFF.

Only one count was recorded for this clone. This chain uses TRBV2 with TRBJ1-4; tentatively, D is TRBD1 (5 bases). The V end was cut by 5 bases, the J end by 3 bases, with 13 bases between. CDR1 is SNHLY, CDR2 FYNNEI, per germline. The CDR3 spans 15 residues. The CDR3 region is CASSSPGSPNEKLFF. The CDR3 DNA is TGTGCCAGCAGTTCCCCAGGGTCGCCTAATGAAAAACTGTTTTTT.

This clone appeared a single time. The J gene is TRBJ1-2, the V gene TRBV19; 8 bases line up with TRBD1. The CDR3 has 13 residues. Germline trimming cut 9 bases from V and 2 bases from J; bases unmatched to any gene: 5. Germline V CDR1 and CDR2: LNHDA, SQIVND (reference sequence). CDR3 sequence reads: CASTTGVNYGYTF. The CDR3 region has the DNA TGTGCCAGCACGACAGGGGTGAACTATGGCTACACCTTC.

The chain uses TRBV19 and TRBJ1-2, with D possibly TRBD1 on 5 matching bases. Per germline, CDR1 LNHDA and CDR2 SQIVND (reference sequence). The CDR3 totals 13 residues. V gave up 2 bases and J gave up 6 bases, with 10 bases separating them. As DNA, the CDR3 is TGTGCCAGTAGTATATCCCCGGGGGATGGCTACACCTTC. Encoded protein: CASSISPGDGYTF.